The source of this T cell receptor (beta chain) is a study of shared clonotypes between healthy human individuals. Whole-study context: Per donor, CD8 memory used one plate, CD8 naive used two, CD4 memory used three and CD4 naive used three.

This clone appeared once. Here immunoSEQ multiplex PCR was the method, and the copy in TCRdb shows in-frame clones only, minus some. In the table there are approximately 1.5 million clones, 95% to 99% of which are singletons. This sequence originates from a man younger than 40 in good health. The sequenced sample consisted of naive CD4+ T cells sorted from blood. This sample's subset: CD45RA+ positively selected.

CDR3 amino acids: CASSTGQRETQYF. The CDR3 DNA sequence: TGTGCCAGTAGCACGGGACAGAGAGAGACCCAGTACTTC. This chain joins TRBV19 and TRBJ2-5, with 7 bases identical to TRBD1. The CDR3 covers 13 residues. Trimming took 6 bases from V and 4 from J; bases not matched to a gene: 5. Germline V gene lookup returns CDR1 LNHDA and CDR2 SQIVND (reference sequence).